This T cell receptor (beta chain) was recorded in a study of T cell repertoires in cytomegalovirus infection. Whole-study context: CMV epitopes in the study were HLA-C-restricted (recently identified) and HLA-B-restricted (well studied). Both CMV infection and a matching HLA type were indicated by public TCR beta signatures. Study-level points and caveats: CMV-specific TCR beta clonotypes restricted by HLA-C dominated the ex vivo response. Summed frequency of public TCR beta families distinguished CMV carriers with the relevant HLA.

The CDR3 totals 17 residues. Trimming removed 5 bases from V and 0 bases from J; junction bases left unmatched: 7. CDR1 is MNHEY, CDR2 SMNVEV, per germline (reference sequence). This clonotype has more than one count but fewer than ten. Its antigen is currently unknown. TCRdb used MiXCR to reprocess the reads, holding one entry per CDR3 protein. The table has about 830,000 distinct CDR3 sequences, 32% seen once. The origin of this receptor is a human donor in good health (CMV status not recorded). Some clones in this sample may be carry-over from other donors' samples. This chain connects TRBV27 to TRBJ1-5; TRBD1 agrees at 10 bases. This specimen was cultured CD8+ T cells from PBMCs, taken from culture after CMV antigen stimulation. CDR3 sequence: CASSPWDRGNSNQPQHF. The CDR3 coding sequence is TGTGCCAGCAGTCCCTGGGACAGGGGAAATAGCAATCAGCCCCAGCATTTT.